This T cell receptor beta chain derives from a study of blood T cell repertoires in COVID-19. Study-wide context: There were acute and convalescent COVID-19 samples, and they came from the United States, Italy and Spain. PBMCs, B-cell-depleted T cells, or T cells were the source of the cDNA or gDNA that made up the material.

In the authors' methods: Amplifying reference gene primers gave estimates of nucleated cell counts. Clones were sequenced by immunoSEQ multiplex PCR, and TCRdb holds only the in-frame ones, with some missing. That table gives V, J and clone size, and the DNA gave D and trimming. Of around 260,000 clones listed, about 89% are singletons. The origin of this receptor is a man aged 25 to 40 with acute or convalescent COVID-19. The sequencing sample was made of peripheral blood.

Here the CDR3 reads CASSPVQSNTGELFF. DNA for the CDR3: TGTGCCAGCTCACCGGTACAGTCCAACACCGGGGAGCTGTTTTTT. The chain uses TRBV18 and TRBJ2-2; D unresolved. There are 15 residues in the CDR3. Germline-derived CDR1 and CDR2 are KGHSH and LQKENI. The V and J ends lost 3 bases and 2 bases respectively, with 10 bases between them.